This T cell receptor beta chain was profiled in a study of T cell changes during pregnancy in multiple sclerosis. Trimming took 4 bases from V and 5 from J; bases not matched to a gene: 6. Germline CDR1 GTSNPN, CDR2 SVGIG (reference sequence). The CDR3 covers 14 residues. Here immunoSEQ multiplex PCR was the method, and the copy in TCRdb shows in-frame clones only, minus some. The top ten hold approximately 0.7% of the sample, which has roughly 38,000 clones, roughly 89% seen once. This clonotype originated in a female donor in good health, enrolled as a control in a pregnancy study. The chain has TRBV30 and TRBJ2-5; 11 positions agree with TRBD1. Sequenced material: CD4+ T cells from peripheral blood mononuclear cells, taken in the second trimester of pregnancy. CDR3: CAWNRDRGLETQYF. The DNA for the CDR3 is TGTGCCTGGAATAGGGACAGGGGGTTGGAGACCCAGTACTTC.